The clone carrying this T cell receptor beta chain has only a few counts. The data are from a study of blood T cell repertoires in COVID-19. Study at large: There were acute and convalescent COVID-19 samples, and they came from the United States, Italy and Spain. T cells, B-cell-depleted T cells, or PBMCs provided the cDNA or gDNA that served as material.

The V gene's germline CDR1 is SGHRS and CDR2 YFSETQ. Germline trimming cut 0 bases from V and 7 bases from J; bases unmatched to any gene: 9. The CDR3 is made up of 15 amino acids. The authors' processing: Amplification from reference gene primers served as the basis for estimated nucleated cell counts. The protocol was immunoSEQ multiplex PCR, while the TCRdb copy is restricted to in-frame clones and leaves out a portion. Clone size and V and J calls were adopted from that table, with D and trimming inferred from the DNA. Counted here are fewer than 70,000 clones, roughly 79% occurring once; the ten biggest clones make up over 4%.

Input material: peripheral blood. This receptor was identified in a human donor in a cohort sampled during active COVID-19. The chain is built from TRBV5-1 and TRBJ2-7; 8 bases agree with TRBD2. In nucleotides, the CDR3 is TGCGCCAGCAGCTTGGAGGAGCGGGGGTTAAGGGAGCAGTACTTC. Translating it yields CASSLEERGLREQYF.